This T cell receptor beta chain was sequenced during a study of T cell changes during pregnancy in multiple sclerosis. CDR3 length equals 15 residues. The germline V gene has CDR1 GTSNPN and CDR2 SVGIG (reference sequence). V gave up 3 bases and J gave up 0 bases, with 12 bases separating them. Produced via immunoSEQ multiplex PCR; TCRdb's table is partial and in-frame only. The sample holds tens of thousands of clones, 90% seen once. The V call is TRBV30, the J call TRBJ1-5; a weak D match, TRBD1 (6 bases). The clonotype comes from a female donor with multiple sclerosis, enrolled in a pregnancy study. The sample here was peripheral blood, taken in the third trimester of pregnancy. CDR3 in DNA: TGTGCCTGGAGCCAGGGACACATTAGCAATCAGCCCCAGCATTTT. This gives the protein CAWSQGHISNQPQHF. Variable domain in full (rest from reference TRBV30 and TRBJ1-5): SQTIHQWPATLVQPVGSPLSLECTVEGTSNPNLYWYRQAAGRGLQLLFYSVGIGQISSEVPQNLSASRPQDRQFILSSKKLLLSDSGFYLCAWSQGHISNQPQHFGDGTRLSIL.